This entry lists 21 T cell receptor beta chains sequenced from one sample in a study of T cells after yellow fever vaccination. From the 5' RACE reads, TCRdb called clonotypes with MiXCR, one entry per CDR3 protein. Among some 550,000 distinct CDR3 sequences listed, under 25% were seen once. Sample: PBMCs, taken 15 days after the yellow fever booster vaccination. These receptors were taken from a man under 40 who received the YFV17D yellow fever vaccine.

The V call is TRBV9, the J call TRBJ2-5; 7 nucleotides agree with TRBD2. CDR1 and CDR2 (germline): SGDLS, YYNGEE. This CDR3 region has 15 residues. The trim removed 1 base at V and 2 bases at J, leaving 5 bases unmatched. CDR3 DNA sequence: TGTGCCAGCAGCGTAAGATCGGGACTACAAGAGACCCAGTACTTC. This codes for CASSVRSGLQETQYF.

The J gene is TRBJ2-1, the V gene TRBV5-4; D is perhaps TRBD2 (6 bases). V lost 5 bases to trimming and J lost 2 bases, with 14 bases between them. Looked up from germline, CDR1 is SGHNT and CDR2 is YYREEE (reference sequence). The CDR3 is 15 amino acids. The CDR3 loop is CASSRDGGPYNEQFF. DNA for the CDR3: TGTGCCAGCAGTCGGGACGGGGGACCCTACAATGAGCAGTTCTTC.

This sequence joins TRBV7-2 and TRBJ2-3; TRBD2 might be the D (5 bases). The CDR3 loop spans 14 amino acids. V was pared by 5 bases and J by 6 bases, with 15 bases between. CDR1 and CDR2 from the germline V gene are SGHTA and FQGNSA. CDR3 nucleotide sequence: TGTGCCAGCAGCCCCTCTCCTAGCAGCGATACGCAGTATTTT. Translated, it gives CASSPSPSSDTQYF.

The chain employs TRBV20-1 and TRBJ1-1; a weak D match, TRBD1 (5 bases). The length of the CDR3 is 15 residues. The germline V and J ends were trimmed by 3 bases and 4 bases, with 18 bases remaining between them. Germline V gene lookup returns CDR1 DFQATT and CDR2 SNEGSKA (reference sequence). The CDR3 nucleotides are TGCAGTGCTAGTGGTACCGCCCCAGGGAGCACTGAAGCTTTCTTT. It translates to CSASGTAPGSTEAFF.

V usage is TRBV18 and J usage is TRBJ2-7; a weak D match, TRBD2 (6 bases). V shed 6 bases and J shed 5 bases, with 14 bases lying between them. This CDR3 region has 13 residues. In germline, CDR1 is KGHSH, CDR2 LQKENI. CDR3 region: CASSPGGAHEQYF. CDR3 nucleotides: TGTGCCAGCTCGCCTGGAGGGGCTCACGAGCAGTACTTC.

This clonotype was detected only a few times. The chain combines TRBV7-9 with TRBJ2-7; tentatively, D is TRBD1 (5 bases). The CDR3 extends over 13 amino acids. Germline assignment: CDR1 SEHNR and CDR2 FQNEAQ (reference sequence). Trimming shortened V by 8 bases and J by 3 bases, and 14 bases separated the two germline ends. CDR3 nucleotides: TGTGCCAGCGAGAGGCAGGGTTACTACGAGCAGTACTTC. Translated: CASERQGYYEQYF.

J is TRBJ2-1 and V is TRBV14; possible D gene TRBD2, 5 bases. Trimming removed 0 bases from V and 12 bases from J, with 12 bases in between. The CDR3 covers 13 residues. Germline values: CDR1 SGHDN, CDR2 FVKESK. CDR3: CASSQERASRQFF. CDR3 DNA sequence: TGTGCCAGCAGCCAAGAACGAGCTAGCAGGCAGTTCTTC.

The chain employs TRBV11-2 and TRBJ2-5; 9 bases fit TRBD2. Looked up from germline, CDR1 is SGHAT and CDR2 is FQNNGV. V trimming: 1 base; J trimming: 3 bases; junction bases outside the gene matches: 9. CDR3 length equals 17 residues. The CDR3 loop is CASSLVASGESEETQYF. For the CDR3, the DNA is TGTGCCAGCAGCTTAGTTGCTAGCGGGGAATCTGAAGAGACCCAGTACTTC. Full variable domain (outside the CDR3, taken from reference TRBV11-2 and TRBJ2-5): EAGVAQSPRYKIIEKRQSVAFWCNPISGHATLYWYQQILGQGPKLLIQFQNNGVVDDSQLPKDRFSAERLKGVDSTLKIQPAKLEDSAVYLCASSLVASGESEETQYFGPGTRLLVL.

CDR3 in amino acids: CASSSTPGTSGSSSYEQYF. DNA for the CDR3: TGTGCCAGCAGCTCTACTCCCGGGACTAGCGGGAGTTCTTCCTACGAGCAGTACTTC. This chain joins TRBV27 and TRBJ2-7; 14 bases map to TRBD2. The CDR3 runs 19 residues. Trimming took 6 bases from V and 1 from J; bases not matched to a gene: 14. Germline-derived CDR1 and CDR2 are MNHEY and SMNVEV (reference sequence).

This clonotype has a handful of counts. CDR3 sequence: CASSSQQTDTQYF. The CDR3 nucleotides are TGTGCCAGTAGTAGTCAGCAAACAGATACGCAGTATTTT. The chain employs TRBV19 and TRBJ2-3; no definite D call. V lost 4 bases and J lost 3, with 8 bases in between. The CDR3 runs to 13 residues. Germline V gene data show CDR1 as LNHDA and CDR2 as SQIVND (reference sequence).

The chain combines TRBV6-5 with TRBJ1-1; D is uncertain. V lost 2 bases and J 6 bases, leaving 10 bases between the germline ends. The CDR3 is made up of 13 amino acids. Germline lookup yields CDR1 MNHEY and CDR2 SVGAGI. The CDR3 loop reads CASSYSQWAEAFF. In DNA, the CDR3 is TGTGCCAGCAGTTACAGTCAGTGGGCTGAAGCTTTCTTT.

This clonotype turned up a few times. V and J are TRBV29-1 and TRBJ2-2; 11 positions agree with TRBD1. J was trimmed by 5 bases and V by 4 bases; bases with no gene match: 9. The V gene's germline CDR1 is SQVTM and CDR2 ANQGSEA. This CDR3 region has 16 residues. The CDR3 DNA reads as TGCAGCGTTGCATACGGACAGGGGGCCGGAACCGGGGAGCTGTTTTTT. It yields the protein CSVAYGQGAGTGELFF.

V gene TRBV20-1 combines with J gene TRBJ2-1; 13 positions match TRBD2. With V trimmed by 6 bases and J by 8 bases, 7 bases remained unmatched. Germline lookup yields CDR1 DFQATT and CDR2 SNEGSKA (reference sequence). The CDR3 length is 14 residues. The CDR3 here is CSAAGLAGVYEQFF. CDR3 bases: TGCAGTGCGGCAGGACTAGCGGGAGTGTATGAGCAGTTCTTC.

This clonotype occurred a few times. The chain employs TRBV4-2 and TRBJ2-6; 9 positions match TRBD1. The CDR3 is made up of 19 amino acids. Germline V gives CDR1 LGHNA, CDR2 YNFKEQ. Trimming removed 0 bases from V and 1 base from J; junction bases left unmatched: 7. The CDR3 sequence: CASSQDRGTGLSGANVLTF. In nucleotides, the CDR3 is TGTGCCAGCAGCCAAGATAGAGGGACAGGGCTTTCTGGGGCCAACGTCCTGACTTTC.

This clonotype was seen a few times. The chain joins TRBV27 to TRBJ2-1; no clear D. Germline values: CDR1 MNHEY, CDR2 SMNVEV (reference sequence). The CDR3 has 16 residues. V was trimmed by 5 bases and J by 1 base, leaving 15 bases between them. CDR3 amino acids: CASSGRTAQSYNEQFF. In DNA form, the CDR3 reads TGTGCCAGCAGTGGAAGGACCGCACAATCCTACAATGAGCAGTTCTTC.

V and J are TRBV5-1 and TRBJ1-2; 9 bases are a match to TRBD1. V dropped 4 bases and J dropped 8; count of bases not matched to a gene: 6. This CDR3 is 13 amino acids long. The V gene's germline CDR1 is SGHRS and CDR2 YFSETQ. CDR3: CASSRDREAGYTF. CDR3 sequence (DNA): TGCGCCAGCAGCCGGGACAGGGAGGCCGGCTACACCTTC.

The chain combines TRBV5-1 with TRBJ2-7, with a weak D call TRBD2 (5 bases). The germline CDR1 and CDR2 sequences are SGHRS and YFSETQ. This CDR3 has 14 amino acids. V was shortened by 5 bases and J by 2 bases, with 14 bases between the two germline ends. The CDR3 nucleotides read TGCGCCAGCAGGAGGGTCGACCCTACCTACGAGCAGTACTTC. Protein sequence: CASRRVDPTYEQYF.

The sample holds a few counts of this clonotype. J is TRBJ2-3 and V is TRBV5-1; D not resolved. Germline CDR1 SGHRS, CDR2 YFSETQ. V gave up 4 bases and J gave up 0 bases, with 12 bases separating them. This CDR3 is built from 15 residues. CDR3 sequence (DNA): TGCGCCAGCAGCGTAGACCACCCTAGCACAGATACGCAGTATTTT. Translated, it gives CASSVDHPSTDTQYF.

This clonotype appeared a few times. The chain is built from TRBV5-1 and TRBJ1-4; 10 nucleotides align to TRBD1. Germline lookup yields CDR1 SGHRS and CDR2 YFSETQ. Losses at the gene ends were 2 bases for V and 7 bases for J; bases not matched to a gene: 5. CDR3 length: 15 residues. CDR3 coding DNA: TGCGCCAGCAGCTTAACGGGACAGGGGTTTGAAAAACTGTTTTTT. Translation gives CASSLTGQGFEKLFF.

The J gene is TRBJ2-7, the V gene TRBV6-5; TRBD2 agrees at 9 bases. Germline lookup yields CDR1 MNHEY and CDR2 SVGAGI. Unmatched junction bases numbered 10, after V lost 0 bases and J lost 7 bases. The CDR3 length is 16 residues. CDR3 coding DNA: TGTGCCAGCAGTTACTCGGGGGTAGCGGGAGCGAAGGAGCAGTACTTC. It encodes CASSYSGVAGAKEQYF.

V and J are TRBV27 and TRBJ2-7, with 7 bases identical to TRBD1. Trimming at V came to 3 bases and at J to 5 bases, leaving 13 bases not matched to a gene. The CDR3 runs to 16 residues. CDR1 is MNHEY, CDR2 SMNVEV, per germline (reference sequence). The CDR3 DNA follows: TGTGCCAGCAGTTTGATGACAGGGAATTTGGTCAACGAGCAGTACTTC. Residues: CASSLMTGNLVNEQYF.